The 16 T cell receptor beta chains given below trace back to one sample, sequenced in a study of T-cell reconstitution after alpha-beta-depleted transplantation in children. Unique molecular identifiers were incorporated into the prepared TCRbeta library. In TCRdb, the PCR reads were re-called with MiXCR into one record per CDR3 protein. The table includes approximately 400,000 distinct CDR3 sequences, approximately 10% detected once. The source material was PBMCs from the stem cell graft donor, sampled from the stem cell graft. The receptors here all came from a human donor who donated a stem cell graft to a child with acute myeloid leukemia.

This clonotype showed up just a few times. The genes are TRBV9 and TRBJ1-1; no firm D call. The germline gives CDR1 SGDLS, CDR2 YYNGEE. The V end lost 0 bases, the J end lost 8 bases, and 11 bases lay between the germline ends. The CDR3 extends over 13 amino acids. CDR3 amino acids: CASSVGLAAEAFF. In DNA, the CDR3 is TGTGCCAGCAGCGTAGGATTGGCAGCCGAAGCTTTCTTT.

The chain's CDR3 is CASSSDRRTEAFF. The DNA of the CDR3 is TGTGCCAGCAGCTCTGACAGAAGAACTGAAGCTTTCTTT. The chain links TRBV12-3 or TRBV12-4 to TRBJ1-1, with D perhaps matching TRBD1 (5 bases). CDR3 length equals 13 residues. V was cut by 6 bases and J by 5 bases, with 13 bases left in between.

The J gene is TRBJ1-3, the V gene TRBV12-3 or TRBV12-4; no reliable D call. This CDR3 is 14 amino acids long. Trimming pared 2 bases from V and 3 bases from J, leaving 8 bases between. The CDR3 DNA reads as TGTGCCAGCAGTTTATCGGCGGATGGAAACACCATATATTTT. It specifies CASSLSADGNTIYF.

This clonotype has at least ten counts. The CDR3 DNA sequence: TGTGCCAGCAGCCGCGGCGGGTATTCTGGAAACACCATATATTTT. Translation gives CASSRGGYSGNTIYF. The chain links TRBV3-1 to TRBJ1-3, with D unclear. Germline V gene sequence: CDR1 LGHDT, CDR2 YNNKEL (reference sequence). Trimming shortened V by 4 bases and J by 1 base, and 11 bases separated the two germline ends. The CDR3 is 15 amino acids.

This chain joins TRBV5-1 and TRBJ2-7, with unresolved D. The CDR3 covers 14 residues. The V end lost 1 base, the J end lost 2 bases, and 10 bases lay between the germline ends. The V gene's germline CDR1 is SGHRS and CDR2 YFSETQ. The chain's CDR3 is CASSLRVTTYEQYV. As DNA, the CDR3 is TGCGCCAGCAGCTTGCGGGTAACGACCTACGAGCAGTACGTC.

The chain employs TRBV6-5 and TRBJ2-2; 8 bases line up with TRBD2. Per germline, CDR1 MNHEY and CDR2 SVGAGI. The CDR3 spans 17 residues. V lost 0 bases, J lost 1 base, and 4 bases stayed unmatched. This CDR3 reads CASSYSQAGENTGELFF. The CDR3, as DNA: TGTGCCAGCAGTTACTCCCAAGCGGGGGAGAACACCGGGGAGCTGTTTTTT.

This clonotype was detected many times. This rearrangement joins TRBV9 to TRBJ2-3, with a weak D call TRBD2 (6 bases). In germline, CDR1 is SGDLS, CDR2 YYNGEE. The CDR3 has 16 amino acids. V lost 3 bases, J lost 0 bases, and 14 bases lay in between. The CDR3 here is CASSAGLSSSTDTQYF. DNA of the CDR3: TGTGCCAGCAGCGCAGGACTATCCTCTAGCACAGATACGCAGTATTTT.

This chain joins TRBV3-1 and TRBJ2-5; 8 bases line up with TRBD1. Germline V gene sequence: CDR1 LGHDT, CDR2 YNNKEL (reference sequence). The CDR3 sequence is 15 residues long. The J segment lost 5 bases and the V segment lost 8 bases, leaving 13 bases of the junction unmatched. The CDR3 loop reads CASCLRTGYLETQYF. The CDR3 nucleotides read TGTGCCAGCTGCCTGCGGACAGGGTATCTGGAGACCCAGTACTTC.

The rearrangement uses TRBV28 and TRBJ2-3; the match to TRBD2 covers 7 bases. The CDR3 totals 15 residues. Germline V CDR1 and CDR2: MDHEN, SYDVKM. The trim removed 5 bases at V and 1 base at J, leaving 6 bases unmatched. CDR3 DNA sequence: TGTGCCAGCAGTACATTTGGGGGGGGCACAGATACGCAGTATTTT. As protein: CASSTFGGGTDTQYF.

The V and J genes are TRBV29-1 and TRBJ2-1; a weak D match, TRBD2 (7 bases). CDR3 length: 16 residues. Germline V gene data show CDR1 as SQVTM and CDR2 as ANQGSEA. Between the trimmed V and J ends, which lost 0 bases and 2 bases, there was a span of 14 bases. CDR3 nucleotide sequence: TGCAGCGTTGAAGATCTGGGGGGGGGCACCTACAATGAGCAGTTCTTC. As protein: CSVEDLGGGTYNEQFF.

At least ten counts were recorded for this clonotype. J is TRBJ1-5 and V is TRBV11-2, with 9 nucleotides matching TRBD1. V was pared by 1 base and J by 6 bases, with 7 bases of the junction left unmatched. Looked up from germline, CDR1 is SGHAT and CDR2 is FQNNGV. This CDR3 spans 16 amino acids. For the CDR3, the DNA is TGTGCCAGCAGCTTAGGTTCGGGACAGGGAATTCAGCCCCAGCATTTT. It translates to CASSLGSGQGIQPQHF.

This clonotype was counted only a few times. V usage is TRBV6-5 and J usage is TRBJ2-7; 7 bases fit TRBD2. The germline V gene encodes CDR1 MNHEY and CDR2 SVGAGI. V dropped 0 bases and J dropped 2; count of bases not matched to a gene: 4. This CDR3 has 15 residues. Here the CDR3 DNA reads TGTGCCAGCAGTTACTCTTACCGGGGGGCCTACGAGCAGTACTTC. It is translated as CASSYSYRGAYEQYF.

This sequence joins TRBV28 and TRBJ2-3; 7 bases align to TRBD1. Trimming cost V 8 bases and J 3 bases; bases outside gene matches: 11. CDR1 is MDHEN, CDR2 SYDVKM, per germline. This CDR3 has 15 amino acids. This chain's CDR3 is CASPPHRGPTDTQYF. DNA for the CDR3: TGTGCCAGCCCCCCACACAGGGGACCGACAGATACGCAGTATTTT.

This clonotype was detected only a few times. This rearrangement joins TRBV20-1 to TRBJ2-1; the D is unclear. This CDR3 contains 15 residues. Germline CDR1 reads DFQATT; CDR2 reads SNEGSKA (reference sequence). V lost 0 bases and J lost 7, with 16 bases in between. CDR3 DNA: TGCAGTGCTAGAGATGGGGTTAGCCAGGATAATGAGCAGTTCTTC. Amino acids: CSARDGVSQDNEQFF.

Ten or more counts support this clonotype. This chain joins TRBV20-1 and TRBJ1-4; a weak D match, TRBD1 (6 bases). The germline CDR1 and CDR2 sequences are DFQATT and SNEGSKA (reference sequence). V was shortened by 0 bases and J by 7 bases, with 15 bases between the two germline ends. CDR3 length: 15 residues. The CDR3 here is CSARDVGAGSEKLFF. The CDR3 nucleotides are TGCAGTGCTAGAGATGTGGGGGCGGGGAGTGAAAAACTGTTTTTT.

V is TRBV14 and J is TRBJ2-7; D is possibly TRBD2 (6 bases). V shed 1 base and J shed 9 bases, with 13 bases lying between them. The CDR3 covers 13 residues. Looked up from germline, CDR1 is SGHDN and CDR2 is FVKESK. Here the CDR3 reads CASSQVGSGRQYF. CDR3 nucleotides: TGTGCCAGCAGCCAAGTCGGAAGCGGGCGGCAGTACTTC. Based on the CDR3 plus reference TRBV14 and TRBJ2-7, the full variable domain is EAGVTQFPSHSVIEKGQTVTLRCDPISGHDNLYWYRRVMGKEIKFLLHFVKESKQDESGMPNNRFLAERTGGTYSTLKVQPAELEDSGVYFCASSQVGSGRQYFGPGTRLTVT.